This T cell receptor beta chain is drawn from a study of control samples from healthy donors and cancer patients. Repertoires were generated with immunoSEQ multiplex PCR, while TCRdb's copy carries only in-frame clones and drops some. Among fewer than 95,000 clones listed, 70% to 90% were seen once. V was pared by 1 base and J by 4 bases, with 8 bases between. The CDR3 spans 14 residues. Germline V gene lookup returns CDR1 SGHTA and CDR2 FQGTGA. This receptor was identified in a man aged 25-45 years in good health. The rearrangement links TRBV7-3 to TRBJ2-1, with D maybe TRBD2 (5 bases). Sequenced: blood. CDR3 in amino acids: CASSLSRGYNEQFF. The CDR3 nucleotides are TGTGCCAGCAGCTTAAGCCGGGGATACAATGAGCAGTTCTTC.